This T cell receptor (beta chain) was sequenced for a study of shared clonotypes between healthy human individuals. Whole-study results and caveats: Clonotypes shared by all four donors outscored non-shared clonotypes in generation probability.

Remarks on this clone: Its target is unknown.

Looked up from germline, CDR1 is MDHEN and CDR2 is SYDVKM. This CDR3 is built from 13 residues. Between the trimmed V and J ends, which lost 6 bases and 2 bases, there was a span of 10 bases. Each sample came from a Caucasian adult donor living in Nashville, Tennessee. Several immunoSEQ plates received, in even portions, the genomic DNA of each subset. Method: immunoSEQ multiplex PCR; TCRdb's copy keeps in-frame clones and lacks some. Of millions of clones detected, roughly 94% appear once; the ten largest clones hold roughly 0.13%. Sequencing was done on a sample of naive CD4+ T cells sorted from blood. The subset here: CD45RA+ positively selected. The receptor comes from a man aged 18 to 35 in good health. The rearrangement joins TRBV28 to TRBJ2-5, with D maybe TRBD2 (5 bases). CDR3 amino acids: CASRLGIQETQYF. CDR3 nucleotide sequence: TGTGCCAGCAGACTCGGGATTCAAGAGACCCAGTACTTC.